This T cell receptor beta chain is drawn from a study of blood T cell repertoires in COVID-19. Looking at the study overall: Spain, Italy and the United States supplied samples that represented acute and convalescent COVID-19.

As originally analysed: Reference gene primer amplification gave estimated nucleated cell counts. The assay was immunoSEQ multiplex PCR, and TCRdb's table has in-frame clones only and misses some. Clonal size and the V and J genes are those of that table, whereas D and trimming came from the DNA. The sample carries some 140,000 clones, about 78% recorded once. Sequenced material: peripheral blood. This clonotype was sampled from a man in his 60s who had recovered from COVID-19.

CDR3 DNA sequence: TGTGCCAGCTCACCGGGCGGGGGGAGTCAGCCCCAGCATTTT. This encodes CASSPGGGSQPQHF. V and J are TRBV18 and TRBJ1-5; tentatively, D is TRBD1 (5 bases). CDR1 is KGHSH and CDR2 is LQKENI in the germline V gene. This CDR3 has 14 amino acids. Between the trimmed V and J ends, which lost 3 bases and 6 bases, there was a span of 12 bases. The entire variable domain, with the rest obtained from reference TRBV18 and TRBJ1-5, is as follows: NAGVMQNPRHLVRRRGQEARLRCSPMKGHSHVYWYRQLPEEGLKFMVYLQKENIIDESGMPKERFSAEFPKEGPSILRIQQVVRGDSAAYFCASSPGGGSQPQHFGDGTRLSIL.